This entry lists 10 T cell receptor beta chains sequenced from one sample in a study of OX40 agonist ivuxolimab in advanced cancers. The repertoire was sequenced with immunoSEQ multiplex PCR; TCRdb's copy has only in-frame clones and lacks some. Found here are 77,000 or so clones, 85% to 90% of them singletons; the top ten hold 2% to 2.5%. The sample in question was CD4+ or CD8+ T cells sorted from blood, obtained in a trial of the OX40 agonist ivuxolimab. The receptors shown here come from an adult with an advanced solid tumor such as melanoma, head and neck, liver or kidney cancer.

The gene calls are TRBV4-1 and TRBJ1-1, with a possible D match to TRBD1 (5 bases). The V end lost 0 bases, the J end lost 3 bases, and 14 bases lay between the germline ends. Per the germline V gene, CDR1 is MGHRA and CDR2 is YSYEKL. CDR3 length: 16 residues. The CDR3 region has the DNA TGCGCCAGCAGCCAAGATTTGAGACAGTCGTACACTGAAGCTTTCTTT. Protein product: CASSQDLRQSYTEAFF.

The chain uses TRBV6-5 and TRBJ2-7, with a tentative D call TRBD1 (6 bases). The CDR3 is 15 residues long. Germline V gene sequence: CDR1 MNHEY, CDR2 SVGAGI. The V end lost 5 bases, the J end lost 3 bases, and 17 bases lay between the germline ends. The CDR3 here is CASSGRTVPRYEQYF. The CDR3 bases are TGTGCCAGCAGTGGCCGGACAGTTCCTCGCTACGAGCAGTACTTC.

The J gene is TRBJ2-3, the V gene TRBV7-8; 10 bases are a match to TRBD2. The CDR3 is 16 residues long. CDR1 is SGHVS and CDR2 is FQNEAQ in the germline V gene. With V trimmed by 4 bases and J by 2 bases, 6 bases remained unmatched. The CDR3 sequence is CASSSMSGRDTDTQYF. The CDR3, as DNA: TGTGCCAGCAGCTCTATGAGCGGGAGGGACACAGATACGCAGTATTTT.

This chain connects TRBV30 to TRBJ2-5; 7 bases are shared with TRBD2. The V gene's germline CDR1 is GTSNPN and CDR2 SVGIG (reference sequence). V lost 0 bases to trimming and J lost 9 bases; unmatched junction nucleotides: 13. The CDR3 loop spans 15 amino acids. The CDR3 protein is CAWSVSGGKSSAQYF. CDR3 DNA: TGTGCCTGGAGTGTTTCCGGGGGGAAGTCGTCGGCCCAGTACTTC.

This sequence joins TRBV27 and TRBJ1-5, with D unresolved. Trimming cost V 5 bases and J 0 bases, with 20 bases left between them. The germline CDR1 and CDR2 sequences are MNHEY and SMNVEV (reference sequence). The CDR3 has 18 residues. The CDR3 loop is CASSQPGREIYSNQPQHF. The CDR3 DNA reads TGTGCCAGCAGTCAGCCTGGACGGGAGATTTATAGCAATCAGCCCCAGCATTTT.

The chain carries TRBV19 and TRBJ1-6; D is unclear. The CDR3 is 13 amino acids. The germline V and J ends were trimmed by 4 bases and 8 bases, with 9 bases remaining between them. Germline V gives CDR1 LNHDA, CDR2 SQIVND (reference sequence). Written as DNA, the CDR3 is TGTGCCAGTAGTAAGGATCGGGATTCACCCCTCCACTTT. Its translation is CASSKDRDSPLHF.

The V call is TRBV5-4, the J call TRBJ2-4; possibly TRBD1 or TRBD2 for D (5 bases each). Germline V gene sequence: CDR1 SGHNT, CDR2 YYREEE (reference sequence). The length of the CDR3 is 13 residues. V was cut by 4 bases and J by 8 bases, with 13 bases left in between. The CDR3 loop reads CASSTWDGYIQYF. The CDR3 region has the DNA TGTGCCAGCAGCACCTGGGACGGGTACATTCAGTACTTC.

This clone was found once. The chain links TRBV25-1 to TRBJ1-6, with TRBD1 identical over 9 bases. Germline V gene lookup returns CDR1 MGHDK and CDR2 SYGVNS. The CDR3 extends over 15 amino acids. V lost 5 bases and J lost 8; bases outside the gene matches: 7. CDR3 sequence: CASSRRQGGYSPLHF. CDR3 DNA: TGTGCCAGCAGTAGACGACAGGGGGGATATTCACCCCTCCACTTT.

This sequence joins TRBV7-3 and TRBJ2-1; 7 positions match TRBD1. The CDR3 has 13 residues. Trimming cost V 5 bases and J 9 bases; bases outside gene matches: 7. The germline V gene encodes CDR1 SGHTA and CDR2 FQGTGA. Written as DNA, the CDR3 is TGTGCCAGCAGCCCAACAGGGGCCAGTGAGCAGTTCTTC. It yields the protein CASSPTGASEQFF.

The chain joins TRBV6-5 to TRBJ1-5; D gene unclear. Trimming took off 8 bases at V and 4 bases at J, with 6 bases between the two ends. This CDR3 is built from 11 residues. CDR1 is MNHEY and CDR2 is SVGAGI in the germline V gene. CDR3 in amino acids: CASGVNQPQHF. CDR3 sequence (DNA): TGTGCCAGCGGGGTGAATCAGCCCCAGCATTTT.